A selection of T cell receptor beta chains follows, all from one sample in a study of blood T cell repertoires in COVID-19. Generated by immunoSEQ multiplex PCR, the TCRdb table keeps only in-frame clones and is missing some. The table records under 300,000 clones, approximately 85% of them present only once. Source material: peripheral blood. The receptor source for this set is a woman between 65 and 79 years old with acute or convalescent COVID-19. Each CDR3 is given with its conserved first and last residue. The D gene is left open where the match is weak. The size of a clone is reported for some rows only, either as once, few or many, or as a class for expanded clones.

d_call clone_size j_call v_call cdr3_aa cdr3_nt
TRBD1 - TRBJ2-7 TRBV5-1 CASSATGSWNEQYF TGCGCCAGCAGCGCGACAGGGTCGTGGAACGAGCAGTACTTC
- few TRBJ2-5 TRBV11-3 CASSFSGQETQYF TGTGCCAGCAGCTTTAGTGGTCAAGAGACCCAGTACTTC
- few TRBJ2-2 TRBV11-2 CASSPLGTGELFF TGTGCCAGCAGCCCTCTAGGCACCGGGGAGCTGTTTTTT
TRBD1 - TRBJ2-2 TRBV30 CAWSTPGQVNTGELFF TGTGCCTGGAGTACCCCGGGACAGGTGAACACCGGGGAGCTGTTTTTT
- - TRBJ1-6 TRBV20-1 CSASRISSYNSPLHF TGCAGTGCTAGTCGCATTAGCTCCTATAATTCACCCCTCCACTTT
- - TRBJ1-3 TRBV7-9 CASNPGGGNTIYF TGTGCCAGCAACCCCGGGGGGGGAAACACCATATATTTT
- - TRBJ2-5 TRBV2 CASRTGGETQYF TGTGCCAGCAGAACTGGGGGGGAGACCCAGTACTTC
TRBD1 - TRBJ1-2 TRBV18 CASSRDRNPYGYTF TGTGCCAGCTCACGGGACAGGAATCCCTATGGCTACACCTTC
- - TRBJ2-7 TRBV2 CASCLAGSVYEQYF TGTGCCAGCTGCCTAGCCGGTTCGGTTTACGAGCAGTACTTC
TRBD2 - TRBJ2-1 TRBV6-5 CASDSGGASQFF TGTGCCAGCGATAGCGGGGGGGCTTCCCAGTTCTTC
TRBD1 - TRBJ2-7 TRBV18 CASSPTGAYEQYF TGTGCCAGCTCACCCACAGGGGCCTACGAGCAGTACTTC
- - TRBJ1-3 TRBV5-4 CASSLELSGNTIYF TGTGCCAGCAGCTTGGAGCTCTCTGGAAACACCATATATTTT
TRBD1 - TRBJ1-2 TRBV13 CASSLGGGMGGYTF TGTGCCAGCAGCTTAGGAGGGGGCATGGGTGGCTACACCTTC
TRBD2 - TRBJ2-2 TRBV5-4 CASSPGGRGFGGELFF TGTGCCAGCAGCCCTGGGGGGAGGGGCTTCGGCGGGGAGCTGTTTTTT
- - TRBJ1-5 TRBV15 CATSREFSGNQPQHF TGTGCCACCAGCAGAGAATTTAGCGGCAATCAGCCCCAGCATTTT
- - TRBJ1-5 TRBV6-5 CASSPRGKEQPQHF TGTGCCAGCAGCCCAAGGGGGAAGGAACAGCCCCAGCATTTT
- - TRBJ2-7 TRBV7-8 CASSLGRGGRPYEQYF TGTGCCAGCAGCTTAGGTAGGGGGGGGCGCCCCTACGAGCAGTACTTC
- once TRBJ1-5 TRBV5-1 CASSRWAGDNQPQHF TGCGCCAGCAGCAGGTGGGCAGGGGACAATCAGCCCCAGCATTTT
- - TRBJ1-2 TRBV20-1 CSADTFYGYTF TGCAGTGCCGACACTTTCTATGGCTACACCTTC
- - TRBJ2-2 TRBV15 CATSSEPPTGELFF TGTGCCACCAGCTCAGAACCCCCGACCGGGGAGCTGTTTTTT
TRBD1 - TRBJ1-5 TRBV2 CATGGDRASNQPQHF TGTGCCACCGGGGGGGACAGGGCCAGCAATCAGCCCCAGCATTTT
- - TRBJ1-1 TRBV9 CASSVDAGGVAFF TGTGCCAGCAGCGTAGACGCTGGGGGCGTAGCTTTCTTT
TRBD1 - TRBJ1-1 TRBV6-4 CASSGRQGDTEAFF TGTGCCAGCAGTGGTCGACAGGGGGACACTGAAGCTTTCTTT
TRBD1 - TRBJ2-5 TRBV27 CASSSGQGGETQYF TGTGCCAGCAGTTCGGGACAGGGGGGGGAGACCCAGTACTTC
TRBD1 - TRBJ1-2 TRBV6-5 CASTLTGANGYTF TGTGCCAGCACCTTGACAGGGGCCAACGGCTACACCTTC
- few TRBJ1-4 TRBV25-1 CASSQGAEKLFF TGTGCCAGCAGCCAAGGGGCTGAAAAACTGTTTTTT
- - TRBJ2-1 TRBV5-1 CASSLIGGSEQFF TGCGCCAGCAGCTTGATCGGGGGTAGTGAGCAGTTCTTC
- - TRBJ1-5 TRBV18 CASSPGQGDQPQHF TGTGCCAGCTCACCAGGCCAGGGCGATCAGCCCCAGCATTTT
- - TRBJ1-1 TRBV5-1 CASSLGEEGTEAFF TGCGCCAGCAGCTTGGGAGAAGAGGGTACTGAAGCTTTCTTT